The present T cell receptor (beta chain) was sequenced within a study of early T cells in non-severe SARS-CoV-2 infection. Study-level points and caveats: Matching results from VDJdb favored anti-spike CD8 responses, leaving private and CD4 specificities undetected.

This clonotype occurred many times. Its specificity is unknown. TCRdb itself ran the 5' RACE reads through MiXCR, one entry per CDR3 protein. This sample has 65,000 to 75,000 distinct CDR3 sequences, with around a tenth found just once. The material sequenced was whole blood. This TCR was sampled from an adult who was a healthcare worker with PCR-confirmed SARS-CoV-2 infection or an uninfected control (not recorded which).

The CDR3 DNA reads as TGTGCCAGCGCCGGGACAGGGTTAGAGACCCAGTACTTC. It yields the protein CASAGTGLETQYF. The genes are TRBV2 and TRBJ2-5; 9 positions match TRBD1. The V gene end was trimmed by 8 bases and the J gene end by 4 bases; junction bases not matched to a gene: 5. This CDR3 has 13 amino acids. Per germline, CDR1 SNHLY and CDR2 FYNNEI. The whole variable domain, remainder taken from reference TRBV2 and TRBJ2-5, is EPEVTQTPSHQVTQMGQEVILRCVPISNHLYFYWYRQILGQKVEFLVSFYNNEISEKSEIFDDQFSVERPDGSNFTLKIRSTKLEDSAMYFCASAGTGLETQYFGPGTRLLVL.